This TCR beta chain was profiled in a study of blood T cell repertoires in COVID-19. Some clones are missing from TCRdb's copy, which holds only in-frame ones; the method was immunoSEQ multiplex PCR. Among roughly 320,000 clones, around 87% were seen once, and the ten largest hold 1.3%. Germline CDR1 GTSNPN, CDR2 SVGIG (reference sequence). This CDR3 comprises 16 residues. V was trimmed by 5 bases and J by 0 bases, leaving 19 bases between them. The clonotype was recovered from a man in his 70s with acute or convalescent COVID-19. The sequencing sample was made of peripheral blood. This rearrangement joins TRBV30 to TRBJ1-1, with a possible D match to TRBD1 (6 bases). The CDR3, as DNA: TGTGCCTGGCTTGGACAGACGGGATTGCTGAACACTGAAGCTTTCTTT. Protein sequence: CAWLGQTGLLNTEAFF. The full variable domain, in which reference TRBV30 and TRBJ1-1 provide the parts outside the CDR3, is SQTIHQWPATLVQPVGSPLSLECTVEGTSNPNLYWYRQAAGRGLQLLFYSVGIGQISSEVPQNLSASRPQDRQFILSSKKLLLSDSGFYLCAWLGQTGLLNTEAFFGQGTRLTVV.